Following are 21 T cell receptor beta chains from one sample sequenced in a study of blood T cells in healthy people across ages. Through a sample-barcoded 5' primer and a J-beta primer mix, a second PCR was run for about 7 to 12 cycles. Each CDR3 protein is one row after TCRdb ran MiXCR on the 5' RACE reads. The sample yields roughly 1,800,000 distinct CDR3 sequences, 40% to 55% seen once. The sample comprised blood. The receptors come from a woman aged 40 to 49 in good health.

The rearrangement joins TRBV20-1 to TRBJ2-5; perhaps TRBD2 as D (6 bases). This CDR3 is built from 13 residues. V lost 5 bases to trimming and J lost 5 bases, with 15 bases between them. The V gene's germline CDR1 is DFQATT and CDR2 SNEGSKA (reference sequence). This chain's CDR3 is CSAPPGRQETQYF. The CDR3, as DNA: TGCAGTGCTCCCCCAGGGAGGCAGGAGACCCAGTACTTC.

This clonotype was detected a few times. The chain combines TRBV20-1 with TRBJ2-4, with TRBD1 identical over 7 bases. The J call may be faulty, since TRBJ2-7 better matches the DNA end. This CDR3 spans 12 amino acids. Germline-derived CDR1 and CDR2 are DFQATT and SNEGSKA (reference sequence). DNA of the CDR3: TGCAGTGCTTGGCCGGGACAGAACGAGCAGTACTTC. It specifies CSAWPGQNEQYF.

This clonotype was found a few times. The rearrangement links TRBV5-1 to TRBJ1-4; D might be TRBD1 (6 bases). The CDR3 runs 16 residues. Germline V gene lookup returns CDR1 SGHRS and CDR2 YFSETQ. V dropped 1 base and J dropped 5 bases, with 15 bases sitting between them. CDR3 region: CASSLNRAKNNEKLFF. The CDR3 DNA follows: TGCGCCAGCAGCTTGAACAGGGCGAAAAACAATGAAAAACTGTTTTTT.

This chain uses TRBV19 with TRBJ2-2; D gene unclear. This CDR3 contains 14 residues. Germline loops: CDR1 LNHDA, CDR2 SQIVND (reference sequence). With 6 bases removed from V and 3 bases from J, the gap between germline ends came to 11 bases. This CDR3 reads CASRRNQDTGELFF. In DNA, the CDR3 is TGTGCCAGTAGAAGGAACCAGGACACCGGGGAGCTGTTTTTT.

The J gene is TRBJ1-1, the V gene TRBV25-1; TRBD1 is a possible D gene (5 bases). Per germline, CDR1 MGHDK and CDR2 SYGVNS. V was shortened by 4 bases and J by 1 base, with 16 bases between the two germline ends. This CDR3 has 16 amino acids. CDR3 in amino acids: CASSASLITGNTEAFF. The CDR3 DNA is TGTGCCAGCAGTGCCTCATTGATTACAGGGAACACTGAAGCTTTCTTT. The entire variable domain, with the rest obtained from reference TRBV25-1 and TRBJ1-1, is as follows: EADIYQTPRYLVIGTGKKITLECSQTMGHDKMYWYQQDPGMELHLIHYSYGVNSTEKGDLSSESTVSRIRTEHFPLTLESARPSHTSQYLCASSASLITGNTEAFFGQGTRLTVV.

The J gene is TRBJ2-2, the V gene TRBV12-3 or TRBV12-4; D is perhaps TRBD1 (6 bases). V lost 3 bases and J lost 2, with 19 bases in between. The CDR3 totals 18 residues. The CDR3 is CASSLPQAGAINTGELFF. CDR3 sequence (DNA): TGTGCCAGCAGTTTGCCCCAGGCAGGGGCCATCAACACCGGGGAGCTGTTTTTT.

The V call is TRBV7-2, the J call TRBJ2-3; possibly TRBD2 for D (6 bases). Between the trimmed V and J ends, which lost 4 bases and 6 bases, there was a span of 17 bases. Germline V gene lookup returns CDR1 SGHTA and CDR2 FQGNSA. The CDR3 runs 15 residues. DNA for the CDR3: TGTGCCAGCAGCTCGATGGGACTTTACTCGGATACGCAGTATTTT. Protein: CASSSMGLYSDTQYF. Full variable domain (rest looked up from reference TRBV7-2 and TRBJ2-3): GAGVSQSPSNKVTEKGKDVELRCDPISGHTALYWYRQSLGQGLEFLIYFQGNSAPDKSGLPSDRFSAERTGGSVSTLTIQRTQQEDSAVYLCASSSMGLYSDTQYFGPGTRLTVL.

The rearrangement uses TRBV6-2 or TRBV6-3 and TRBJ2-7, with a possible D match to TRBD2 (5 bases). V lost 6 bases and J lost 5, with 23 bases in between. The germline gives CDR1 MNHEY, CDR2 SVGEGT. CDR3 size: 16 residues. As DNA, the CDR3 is TGTGCCAGCAGACCGGTCGGTCGGGGATCGACACACGAGCAGTACTTC. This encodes CASRPVGRGSTHEQYF.

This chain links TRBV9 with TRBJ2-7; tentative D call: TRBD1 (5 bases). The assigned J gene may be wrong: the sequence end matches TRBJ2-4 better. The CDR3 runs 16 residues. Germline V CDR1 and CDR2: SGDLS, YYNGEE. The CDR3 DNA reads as TGTGCCAGCAGCGTAGGTAAAGGGGCCCTTGGGAACATTCAGTACTTC. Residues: CASSVGKGALGNIQYF.

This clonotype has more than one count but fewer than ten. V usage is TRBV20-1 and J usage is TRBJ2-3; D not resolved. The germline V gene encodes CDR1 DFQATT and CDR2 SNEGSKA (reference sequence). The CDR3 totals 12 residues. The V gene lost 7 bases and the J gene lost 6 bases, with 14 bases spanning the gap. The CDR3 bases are TGCAGTGTATACCAGCTCACCGATACGCAGTATTTT. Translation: CSVYQLTDTQYF.

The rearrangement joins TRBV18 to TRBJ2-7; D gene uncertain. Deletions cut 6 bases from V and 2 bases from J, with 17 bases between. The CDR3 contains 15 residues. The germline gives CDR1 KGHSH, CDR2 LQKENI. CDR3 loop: CASSPTSVGAYEQYF. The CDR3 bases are TGTGCCAGCTCCCCTACAAGCGTTGGAGCCTACGAGCAGTACTTC.

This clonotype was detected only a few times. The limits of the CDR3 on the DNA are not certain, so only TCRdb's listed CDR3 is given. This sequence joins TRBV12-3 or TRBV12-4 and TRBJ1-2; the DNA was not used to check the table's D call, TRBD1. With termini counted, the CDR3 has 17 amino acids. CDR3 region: CASSTSGSRDREYGYTF.

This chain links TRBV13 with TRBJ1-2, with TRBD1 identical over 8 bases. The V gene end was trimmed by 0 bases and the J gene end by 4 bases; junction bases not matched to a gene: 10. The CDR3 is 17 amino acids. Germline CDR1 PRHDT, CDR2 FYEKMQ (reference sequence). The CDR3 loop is CASSLGRDQDRAYGYTF. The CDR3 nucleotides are TGTGCCAGCAGCTTAGGAAGGGATCAGGACAGGGCCTATGGCTACACCTTC.

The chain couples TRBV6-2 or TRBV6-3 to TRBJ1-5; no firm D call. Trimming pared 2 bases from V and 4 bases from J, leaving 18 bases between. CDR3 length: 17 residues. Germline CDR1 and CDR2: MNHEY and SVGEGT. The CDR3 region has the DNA TGTGCCAGCAGTTACATAAGGACTCTCAGTGGGAATCAGCCCCAGCATTTT. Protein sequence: CASSYIRTLSGNQPQHF.

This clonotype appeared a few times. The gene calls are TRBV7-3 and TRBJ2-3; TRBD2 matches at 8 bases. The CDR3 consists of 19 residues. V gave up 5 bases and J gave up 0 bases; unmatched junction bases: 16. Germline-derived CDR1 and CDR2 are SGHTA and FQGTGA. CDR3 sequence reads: CASSLGVMGGGLSTDTQYF. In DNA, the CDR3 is TGTGCCAGCAGCCTAGGAGTGATGGGCGGGGGGCTTAGCACAGATACGCAGTATTTT.

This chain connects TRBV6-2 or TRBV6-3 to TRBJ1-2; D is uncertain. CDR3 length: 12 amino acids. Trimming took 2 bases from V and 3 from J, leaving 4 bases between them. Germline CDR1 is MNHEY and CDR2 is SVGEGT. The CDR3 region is CASSYAYYGYTF. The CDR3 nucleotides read TGTGCCAGCAGTTACGCCTACTATGGCTACACCTTC.

CDR3 residues: CASSVAPGYETQYF. The DNA for the CDR3 is TGTGCCAGCAGCGTAGCACCAGGGTACGAGACCCAGTACTTC. The chain recombines TRBV9 with TRBJ2-5; TRBD1 might be the D (5 bases). The V gene lost 0 bases and the J gene lost 5 bases, with 11 bases spanning the gap. The length of the CDR3 is 14 residues. Per germline, CDR1 SGDLS and CDR2 YYNGEE.

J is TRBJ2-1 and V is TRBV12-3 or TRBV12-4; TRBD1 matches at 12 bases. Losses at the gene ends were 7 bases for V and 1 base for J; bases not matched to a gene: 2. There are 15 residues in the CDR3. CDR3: CASKGQGASYNEQFF. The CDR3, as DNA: TGTGCCAGCAAGGGACAGGGGGCTTCCTACAATGAGCAGTTCTTC.

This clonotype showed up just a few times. DNA for the CDR3: TGCAGCGTTGAGGGCTCCACAGGGGCTAGCACAGATACGCAGTATTTT. Amino acid sequence: CSVEGSTGASTDTQYF. The chain combines TRBV29-1 with TRBJ2-3, with 7 bases identical to TRBD1. The ends lost 3 bases at V and 0 bases at J; junction bases unmatched: 9. The CDR3 is 16 residues long. Germline CDR1 SQVTM, CDR2 ANQGSEA.

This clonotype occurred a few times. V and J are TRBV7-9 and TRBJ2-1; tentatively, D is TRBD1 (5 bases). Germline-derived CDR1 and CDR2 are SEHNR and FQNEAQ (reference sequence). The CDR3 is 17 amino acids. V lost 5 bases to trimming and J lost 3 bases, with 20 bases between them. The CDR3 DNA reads TGTGCCAGCAGCCCTCAGCCCCAGGGATTAAACTACAATGAGCAGTTCTTC. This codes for CASSPQPQGLNYNEQFF. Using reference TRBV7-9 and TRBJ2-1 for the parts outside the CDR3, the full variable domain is DTGVSQNPRHKITKRGQNVTFRCDPISEHNRLYWYRQTLGQGPEFLTYFQNEAQLEKSRLLSDRFSAERPKGSFSTLEIQRTEQGDSAMYLCASSPQPQGLNYNEQFFGPGTRLTVL.

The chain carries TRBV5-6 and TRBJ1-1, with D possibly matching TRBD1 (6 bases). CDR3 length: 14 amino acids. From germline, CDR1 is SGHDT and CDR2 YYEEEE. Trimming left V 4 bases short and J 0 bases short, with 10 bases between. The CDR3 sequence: CASSQTGMNTEAFF. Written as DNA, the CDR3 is TGTGCCAGCAGCCAAACAGGGATGAACACTGAAGCTTTCTTT.